One and the same sample provided the 14 T cell receptor beta chains below, sequenced in a study of OX40 agonist ivuxolimab in advanced cancers. Only in-frame clones appear in the TCRdb table, and some are missing; sequencing was by immunoSEQ multiplex PCR. The data show around 76,000 clones, about 89% seen once. Sample: CD4+ or CD8+ T cells sorted from blood, taken in a trial of the OX40 agonist ivuxolimab. The source is an adult with an advanced solid tumor such as melanoma, head and neck, liver or kidney cancer.

This rearrangement joins TRBV7-3 to TRBJ2-1; D gene unclear. The V and J ends lost 3 bases and 9 bases respectively, with 12 bases between them. Germline-derived CDR1 and CDR2 are SGHTA and FQGTGA. This CDR3 has 13 amino acids. The CDR3, as DNA: TGTGCCAGCAGCTTTGGATACTATGGTGAGCAGTTCTTC. It specifies CASSFGYYGEQFF.

J is TRBJ1-2 and V is TRBV10-2; TRBD1 matches at 7 bases. This CDR3 has 16 amino acids. V lost 0 bases, J lost 4 bases, and 8 bases stayed unmatched. Germline CDR1 reads WSHSY; CDR2 reads SAAADI. CDR3 nucleotides: TGCGCCAGCAGTGAGTCTGGGACCAGGGGGACCTATGGCTACACCTTC. Amino acid sequence: CASSESGTRGTYGYTF.

The chain employs TRBV2 and TRBJ2-7; TRBD2 matches at 12 bases. The CDR3 extends over 14 amino acids. Losses at the gene ends were 5 bases for V and 2 bases for J; bases not matched to a gene: 1. Germline assignment: CDR1 SNHLY and CDR2 FYNNEI. CDR3 DNA: TGTGCCAGCAGTAGACTAGCGGGAGCCTACGAGCAGTACTTC. Amino acid sequence: CASSRLAGAYEQYF.

This rearrangement joins TRBV2 to TRBJ1-2, with a weak D call TRBD1 (6 bases). This CDR3 has 13 residues. Looked up from germline, CDR1 is SNHLY and CDR2 is FYNNEI. V lost 7 bases and J 9 bases, leaving 18 bases between the germline ends. The CDR3 DNA is TGTGCCAGCAAGGGGGAGTTTGGAGAGCGCTACACCTTC. It encodes CASKGEFGERYTF.

V usage is TRBV27 and J usage is TRBJ1-4; D not resolved. Germline CDR1 is MNHEY and CDR2 is SMNVEV (reference sequence). V was pared by 0 bases and J by 6 bases, with 11 bases between. The CDR3 loop spans 15 amino acids. Here the CDR3 DNA reads TGTGCCAGCAGTTTATCTGGGTTCATTCATGAAAAACTGTTTTTT. Amino acid sequence: CASSLSGFIHEKLFF.

The chain recombines TRBV5-1 with TRBJ1-2; no definite D call. Germline CDR1 and CDR2: SGHRS and YFSETQ. The V end lost 0 bases, the J end lost 2 bases, and 8 bases lay between the germline ends. The CDR3 sequence is 14 residues long. The CDR3 DNA reads TGCGCCAGCAGCTTGGTTACAGAAAACTATGGCTACACCTTC. This translates into CASSLVTENYGYTF.

This clone occurred a few times. The genes are TRBV18 and TRBJ2-3; TRBD2 matches 11 bases. This CDR3 contains 16 residues. Per the germline V gene, CDR1 is KGHSH and CDR2 is LQKENI. Trimming at V came to 5 bases and at J to 0 bases, leaving 4 bases not matched to a gene. The CDR3 region is CASSTSGRPSTDTQYF. In DNA, the CDR3 is TGTGCCAGCTCAACTAGCGGGAGACCTAGCACAGATACGCAGTATTTT.

The chain links TRBV28 to TRBJ2-3; TRBD1 agrees at 9 bases. J lost 5 bases, V lost 6 bases, and 9 bases had no gene match. The CDR3 has 15 amino acids. Germline lookup yields CDR1 MDHEN and CDR2 SYDVKM. This CDR3 is CASRVSGTGKDTQYF. The CDR3 bases are TGTGCCAGCAGAGTTTCCGGGACAGGGAAAGATACGCAGTATTTT.

Of note for this clone: One end of the junction is discordant with germline, which a read error may explain. CDR3 loop: CASSLGDTQYF. The CDR3 nucleotides are TGTGCCAGCAGTTTAGGGGATACGCAGTATTTT. This rearrangement joins TRBV11-2 to TRBJ2-3; D is uncertain. The CDR3 contains 11 residues. Germline lookup yields CDR1 SGHAT and CDR2 FQNNGV.

This clone was seen once. CDR3 region: CASERDKGNEQYF. Here the CDR3 DNA reads TGTGCCAGTGAACGGGACAAGGGCAACGAGCAGTACTTC. The V call is TRBV7-9, the J call TRBJ2-7; TRBD1 is a possible D gene (6 bases). Germline V gene data show CDR1 as SEHNR and CDR2 as FQNEAQ (reference sequence). Trimming pared 9 bases from V and 5 bases from J, leaving 17 bases between. The CDR3 covers 13 residues.

The gene calls are TRBV6-1 and TRBJ2-2; 7 bases are a match to TRBD1. V was clipped by 8 bases and J by 4 bases; unmatched bases: 1. The CDR3 has 12 residues. CDR1 MNHNS and CDR2 SASEGT come from the germline V gene. The CDR3 nucleotides read TGTGCCAGCCACAGGGGCACCGGGGAGCTGTTTTTT. It encodes CASHRGTGELFF.

This clone was observed once. The rearrangement joins TRBV7-2 to TRBJ2-5; D might be TRBD2 (6 bases). This CDR3 has 15 amino acids. Germline V lookup: CDR1 SGHTA, CDR2 FQGNSA. V was pared by 5 bases and J by 2 bases, with 15 bases between. The CDR3, as DNA: TGTGCCAGCAGCCCAGTAATCGGGGGACAAGAGACCCAGTACTTC. It is translated as CASSPVIGGQETQYF.

The V and J genes are TRBV7-6 and TRBJ2-5; 8 bases are a match to TRBD2. Germline V gene sequence: CDR1 SGHVS, CDR2 FNYEAQ. With V trimmed by 8 bases and J by 5 bases, 7 bases remained unmatched. CDR3 length: 13 amino acids. CDR3 loop: CASLTGGLETQYF. Here the CDR3 DNA reads TGTGCCAGCCTTACGGGAGGGTTGGAGACCCAGTACTTC.

The rearrangement links TRBV14 to TRBJ2-2; D gene ambiguous. This CDR3 contains 15 residues. CDR1 SGHDN and CDR2 FVKESK come from the germline V gene. V lost 0 bases, J lost 6 bases, and 11 bases lay in between. The CDR3, as DNA: TGTGCCAGCAGCCAAGATGTCGGCCGTCCCGGGGAGCTGTTTTTT. Translating it yields CASSQDVGRPGELFF.